These 18 T cell receptor beta chains were sequenced from one sample in a study of PD-1 blockade in mismatch repair-deficient tumors. Method: immunoSEQ multiplex PCR; TCRdb's copy keeps in-frame clones and lacks some. The sample carries some 84,000 clones, more than 65% recorded once. Specimen: peripheral blood, collected 12 weeks after starting pembrolizumab. The receptors stem from an adult with mismatch repair-deficient cancer.

The rearrangement joins TRBV7-9 to TRBJ1-4, with D possibly TRBD1 on 5 matching bases. This CDR3 spans 15 amino acids. In germline, CDR1 is SEHNR, CDR2 FQNEAQ (reference sequence). V lost 1 base and J 10 bases, leaving 16 bases between the germline ends. The CDR3 sequence: CASSLEGRLVGKLFF. The CDR3 bases are TGTGCCAGCAGCTTAGAGGGGCGGCTCGTCGGAAAACTGTTTTTT. Looking up the rest from reference TRBV7-9 and TRBJ1-4 gives the full variable domain: DTGVSQNPRHKITKRGQNVTFRCDPISEHNRLYWYRQTLGQGPEFLTYFQNEAQLEKSRLLSDRFSAERPKGSFSTLEIQRTEQGDSAMYLCASSLEGRLVGKLFFGSGTQLSVL.

This sequence joins TRBV7-3 and TRBJ2-5; TRBD1 is a possible D gene (5 bases). Germline V gene data show CDR1 as SGHTA and CDR2 as FQGTGA. The CDR3 has 15 amino acids. V lost 5 bases and J lost 2, with 15 bases in between. The CDR3 DNA sequence: TGTGCCAGCAGCAGGAATGGACATCCACAAGAGACCCAGTACTTC. Translation gives CASSRNGHPQETQYF.

The rearrangement joins TRBV6-5 to TRBJ2-3; TRBD1 might be the D (5 bases). The germline V gene encodes CDR1 MNHEY and CDR2 SVGAGI. The CDR3 totals 12 residues. V was trimmed by 6 bases and J by 6 bases, leaving 10 bases between them. The CDR3 is CASSPKGDTQYF. As DNA, the CDR3 is TGTGCCAGCAGCCCAAAGGGGGATACGCAGTATTTT.

The V call is TRBV4-2, the J call TRBJ2-2; D gene unclear. This CDR3 region has 16 residues. The V end lost 2 bases, the J end lost 0 bases, and 10 bases lay between the germline ends. Germline values: CDR1 LGHNA, CDR2 YNFKEQ. Here the CDR3 reads CASSQLGRTNTGELFF. CDR3 DNA: TGTGCCAGCAGCCAATTAGGACGAACGAACACCGGGGAGCTGTTTTTT.

V is TRBV29-1 and J is TRBJ2-1; 9 nucleotides agree with TRBD2. This CDR3 is built from 15 residues. Germline CDR1 SQVTM, CDR2 ANQGSEA. V lost 5 bases and J lost 8; bases outside the gene matches: 13. As DNA, the CDR3 is TGCAGCGTTCTGGCTCGCGGGAGGGCCCTTGATGAGCAGTTCTTC. Translated, it gives CSVLARGRALDEQFF.

Here the CDR3 DNA reads TGTGCCAGCAGCCGTCTTGGACAGGGAGCTAACTATGGCTACACCTTC. This translates into CASSRLGQGANYGYTF. The chain couples TRBV7-8 to TRBJ1-2; 8 bases align to TRBD1. Germline CDR1 and CDR2: SGHVS and FQNEAQ. Trimming at V came to 5 bases and at J to 0 bases, leaving 8 bases not matched to a gene. The CDR3 contains 16 residues.

J is TRBJ2-3 and V is TRBV7-3, with TRBD2 identical over 8 bases. Per the germline V gene, CDR1 is SGHTA and CDR2 is FQGTGA. The length of the CDR3 is 15 residues. The ends lost 6 bases at V and 5 bases at J; junction bases unmatched: 10. In DNA, the CDR3 is TGTGCCAGCAGGAGGTACGGGAGGGCGGAAGATACGCAGTATTTT. Protein product: CASRRYGRAEDTQYF.

The chain uses TRBV9 and TRBJ2-1; D perhaps matches TRBD2 (6 bases). The V gene's germline CDR1 is SGDLS and CDR2 YYNGEE. There are 17 residues in the CDR3. Trimming removed 3 bases at V and 6 bases at J, with 22 bases between. The CDR3 loop reads CASSALSAGRLSNEQFF. DNA of the CDR3: TGTGCCAGCAGCGCCTTATCGGCGGGGCGCCTCTCCAATGAGCAGTTCTTC.

V gene TRBV7-9 combines with J gene TRBJ2-2; TRBD1 might be the D (8 bases). CDR3 size: 16 residues. Looked up from germline, CDR1 is SEHNR and CDR2 is FQNEAQ (reference sequence). The V end lost 3 bases, the J end lost 5 bases, and 16 bases lay between the germline ends. CDR3 nucleotides: TGTGCCAGCAGCTTTACCAACAGGGGGGGAACCGGGGAGCTGTTTTTT. Translating it yields CASSFTNRGGTGELFF.

This clone was seen only a few times. V is TRBV10-3 and J is TRBJ2-2; 7 nucleotides agree with TRBD1. J lost 0 bases, V lost 10 bases, and 8 bases had no gene match. From germline, CDR1 is ENHRY and CDR2 SYGVKD. The CDR3 covers 15 residues. CDR3 region: CATVEGGTNTGELFF. CDR3 DNA: TGTGCCACCGTAGAAGGGGGCACGAACACCGGGGAGCTGTTTTTT.

This clone was seen only a few times. V gene TRBV5-1 combines with J gene TRBJ2-2; tentatively, D is TRBD2 (5 bases). Deletions cut 6 bases from V and 6 bases from J, with 15 bases between. Germline CDR1 reads SGHRS; CDR2 reads YFSETQ. This CDR3 comprises 14 residues. CDR3 region: CASTGVARSGELFF. CDR3 coding DNA: TGCGCCAGCACTGGGGTAGCGAGGTCCGGGGAGCTGTTTTTT.

This clone was counted once. The V gene is TRBV4-2, the J gene TRBJ1-4, with 7 nucleotides matching TRBD1. V was clipped by 2 bases and J by 5 bases; unmatched bases: 2. Germline V lookup: CDR1 LGHNA, CDR2 YNFKEQ. CDR3 length: 14 amino acids. In DNA form, the CDR3 reads TGTGCCAGCAGCCAACAGGGGGTAAATGAAAAACTGTTTTTT. This translates into CASSQQGVNEKLFF.

The chain recombines TRBV2 with TRBJ2-3; D gene ambiguous. V lost 5 bases and J 3 bases, leaving 3 bases between the germline ends. CDR1 and CDR2 (germline): SNHLY, FYNNEI. The CDR3 loop spans 11 amino acids. The CDR3 DNA sequence: TGTGCCAGCAGTTTGACAGATACGCAGTATTTT. It translates to CASSLTDTQYF. The variable domain in full, completed from reference TRBV2 and TRBJ2-3, reads EPEVTQTPSHQVTQMGQEVILRCVPISNHLYFYWYRQILGQKVEFLVSFYNNEISEKSEIFDDQFSVERPDGSNFTLKIRSTKLEDSAMYFCASSLTDTQYFGPGTRLTVL.

This clone was recorded only once. The chain couples TRBV30 to TRBJ2-3; possibly TRBD1 or TRBD2 for D (6 bases each). Trimming pared 5 bases from V and 4 bases from J, leaving 13 bases between. This CDR3 region has 13 residues. The germline CDR1 and CDR2 sequences are GTSNPN and SVGIG (reference sequence). This chain's CDR3 is CAWGGPSPDTQYF. In nucleotides, the CDR3 is TGTGCCTGGGGGGGGCCCTCCCCAGATACGCAGTATTTT.

This sequence joins TRBV30 and TRBJ2-7, with D possibly TRBD1 on 6 matching bases. Germline V gene sequence: CDR1 GTSNPN, CDR2 SVGIG (reference sequence). V was trimmed by 1 base and J by 7 bases, leaving 29 bases between them. The CDR3 is 18 amino acids. The chain's CDR3 is CAWSGNRDILSLLAEQYF. CDR3 nucleotide sequence: TGTGCCTGGAGTGGCAACCGGGACATCCTGTCTCTATTAGCAGAGCAGTACTTC.

The chain is built from TRBV19 and TRBJ1-1, with 7 bases matching TRBD1. This CDR3 is 13 amino acids long. CDR1 is LNHDA, CDR2 SQIVND, per germline (reference sequence). V gave up 3 bases and J gave up 10 bases; unmatched junction bases: 8. As DNA, the CDR3 is TGTGCCAGTAGTATTACAGGGGCCGGGGGAGCTTTCTTT. Residues: CASSITGAGGAFF.

In nucleotides, the CDR3 is TGTGCCAGTGGAGGGGGCATCGACGAGCAGTACTTC. The encoded protein is CASGGGIDEQYF. This chain connects TRBV18 to TRBJ2-7, with a possible D match to TRBD1 (7 bases). Trimming cost V 9 bases and J 5 bases, with 14 bases left between them. This CDR3 has 12 residues. Germline values: CDR1 KGHSH, CDR2 LQKENI.

This chain links TRBV9 with TRBJ2-1; 9 nucleotides agree with TRBD2. V dropped 4 bases and J dropped 0; count of bases not matched to a gene: 5. The V gene's germline CDR1 is SGDLS and CDR2 YYNGEE. This CDR3 comprises 16 residues. The CDR3 region is CASSQTSGSSYNEQFF. CDR3 nucleotides: TGTGCCAGCAGCCAGACTAGCGGCAGCTCCTACAATGAGCAGTTCTTC.